This TCR beta chain was identified during a study of T cells in Graves' hyperthyroidism and ophthalmopathy. Regarding the study as a whole: A median roughly 6.6 months before onset, the model predicted ophthalmopathy. Most thyroid clonotypes expanded above 0.001 were also detected in blood.

Participants, patients aged 18 to 65, had newly diagnosed hyperthyroidism with a duration under 2 months. Clinical symptoms, serum thyroxine and TRAb, thyroid ultrasound and orbital computed tomography together formed the diagnostic basis. The CDR3 spans 18 residues. The germline gives CDR1 SGHRS, CDR2 YFSETQ. The V and J ends lost 4 bases and 6 bases, in that order; junction bases with no gene match: 15. This clonotype has ten or more counts. Its target is not known. Amplified TCR beta CDR3 regions derived from RNA transcripts. TCR CDR3 underwent first-round RT-PCR with the HTBI primer set. TCRdb recomputed calls from the multiplex PCR reads with MiXCR, one row per CDR3 protein. The table lists roughly 400,000 distinct CDR3 sequences, about 25% of them singletons, with about 70% in the top ten.

This clonotype originated in a middle-aged man with Graves' hyperthyroidism. The chain has TRBV5-1 and TRBJ2-3; TRBD2 aligns across 12 bases. The sequenced sample consisted of blood. The chain's CDR3 is CASSEGLLAGGGSDTQYF. The DNA for the CDR3 is TGCGCCAGCAGCGAAGGCTTACTAGCGGGAGGAGGTTCGGATACGCAGTATTTT.